The 14 T cell receptor beta chains below were found in one sample sequenced in a study of blood T cell repertoires in COVID-19. Assay used: immunoSEQ multiplex PCR; TCRdb lists only in-frame clones, some missing. The table lists 140,000 to 150,000 clones, 80% of them singletons. Sample: peripheral blood. All receptors come from a man between 70 and 80 years old who had recovered from COVID-19.

The chain joins TRBV2 to TRBJ2-2; D unclear. The CDR3 runs to 12 residues. Germline loops: CDR1 SNHLY, CDR2 FYNNEI. The V end lost 6 bases, the J end lost 5 bases, and 7 bases lay between the germline ends. CDR3 sequence reads: CASSLVTGELFF. CDR3 nucleotide sequence: TGTGCCAGCAGCCTCGTGACCGGGGAGCTGTTTTTT.

This clone was counted ten times or more. The rearrangement links TRBV19 to TRBJ2-3, with D possibly being TRBD2 (5 bases). This CDR3 region has 14 residues. Germline CDR1 is LNHDA and CDR2 is SQIVND (reference sequence). With 5 bases removed from V and 6 bases from J, the gap between germline ends came to 15 bases. In nucleotides, the CDR3 is TGTGCCAGTAGTTTTCTAGCCCCCCCCGATACGCAGTATTTT. Protein: CASSFLAPPDTQYF.

The CDR3 nucleotides are TGTGCCAGCAGCCAAAGGACTAGACCTGATACGCAGTATTTT. Translating it yields CASSQRTRPDTQYF. This chain joins TRBV3-1 (or the pseudogene TRBV3-2) and TRBJ2-3, with 7 bases that match TRBD2. This CDR3 contains 14 residues. V was pared by 2 bases and J by 6 bases, with 5 bases of the junction left unmatched. Germline CDR1 and CDR2: LGHDT and YNNKEL (reference sequence).

The CDR3 loop reads CASSFNGGPQHF. CDR3 in DNA: TGTGCCAGCAGTTTTAACGGGGGACCCCAGCATTTT. This chain uses TRBV12-3 or TRBV12-4 with TRBJ1-5, with D possibly being TRBD1 (5 bases). The CDR3 extends over 12 amino acids. V shed 3 bases and J shed 10 bases, with 10 bases lying between them.

The V and J genes are TRBV19 and TRBJ1-5; possible D gene TRBD1, 5 bases. Trimming pared 5 bases from V and 5 bases from J, leaving 10 bases between. Germline V gives CDR1 LNHDA, CDR2 SQIVND (reference sequence). This CDR3 is built from 13 residues. For the CDR3, the DNA is TGTGCCAGTAGTGGGGGGTTGGATCAGCCCCAGCATTTT. It encodes CASSGGLDQPQHF.

This sequence joins TRBV18 and TRBJ2-1; 7 bases map to TRBD1. There are 14 residues in the CDR3. Germline CDR1 reads KGHSH; CDR2 reads LQKENI. The V gene end was trimmed by 9 bases and the J gene end by 5 bases; junction bases not matched to a gene: 10. The CDR3 region has the DNA TGTGCCAGTAGGTCGACAGGGTTAAACAATGAGCAGTTCTTC. Amino acid sequence: CASRSTGLNNEQFF.

The rearrangement joins TRBV10-3 to TRBJ1-6; TRBD1 is a possible D gene (5 bases). The germline V gene has CDR1 ENHRY and CDR2 SYGVKD. The length of the CDR3 is 16 residues. V lost 3 bases, J lost 7 bases, and 16 bases lay in between. The CDR3 spells CAISDPSQGGNSPLHF. DNA of the CDR3: TGTGCCATCAGTGACCCAAGCCAGGGAGGGAATTCACCCCTCCACTTT.

Remarks on this clone: A read error may produce the germline difference seen at one junction end. The CDR3 protein is CATSDPGTGKVLF. As DNA, the CDR3 is TGTGCCACCAGTGATCCCGGGACAGGCAAAGTCCTCTTT. The rearrangement links TRBV24-1 to TRBJ1-1; TRBD1 matches 8 bases. This CDR3 contains 13 residues. In germline, CDR1 is KGHDR, CDR2 SFDVKD.

This clone turned up a few times. The rearrangement joins TRBV6-5 to TRBJ1-6, with a possible D match to TRBD1 (5 bases). CDR3 length: 14 amino acids. Per the germline V gene, CDR1 is MNHEY and CDR2 is SVGAGI. The V end was cut by 2 bases, the J end by 7 bases, with 9 bases between. The CDR3 DNA is TGTGCCAGCAGTTACACCTCAGGGAATTCACCCCTCCACTTT. Its translation is CASSYTSGNSPLHF.

V usage is TRBV2 and J usage is TRBJ1-1, with TRBD1 identical over 7 bases. The V gene end was trimmed by 6 bases and the J gene end by 7 bases; junction bases not matched to a gene: 11. CDR1 is SNHLY and CDR2 is FYNNEI in the germline V gene. The CDR3 extends over 14 amino acids. CDR3 protein: CASRGDSLSIEAFF. Here the CDR3 DNA reads TGTGCCAGCAGAGGGGACAGCTTGAGTATTGAAGCTTTCTTT. Drawing the rest from reference TRBV2 and TRBJ1-1, the complete variable domain is EPEVTQTPSHQVTQMGQEVILRCVPISNHLYFYWYRQILGQKVEFLVSFYNNEISEKSEIFDDQFSVERPDGSNFTLKIRSTKLEDSAMYFCASRGDSLSIEAFFGQGTRLTVV.

The gene calls are TRBV27 and TRBJ2-3, with D unresolved. Looked up from germline, CDR1 is MNHEY and CDR2 is SMNVEV (reference sequence). V lost 7 bases to trimming and J lost 1 base, with 9 bases between them. The CDR3 is 13 amino acids. In DNA, the CDR3 is TGTGCCAGCACCCACAGACGCACAGATACGCAGTATTTT. It yields the protein CASTHRRTDTQYF.

The chain is built from TRBV30 and TRBJ2-7; 8 bases map to TRBD1. Germline V gene data show CDR1 as GTSNPN and CDR2 as SVGIG (reference sequence). The CDR3 has 14 residues. V dropped 0 bases and J dropped 5; count of bases not matched to a gene: 6. This CDR3 reads CAWSVLQGEDEQYF. In DNA form, the CDR3 reads TGTGCCTGGAGTGTACTACAGGGGGAGGACGAGCAGTACTTC.

This clone has a handful of counts. This rearrangement joins TRBV7-2 to TRBJ2-7; 12 bases agree with TRBD2. With 0 bases clipped from V and 1 base from J, the junction kept 4 bases outside the gene matches. The CDR3 runs to 17 residues. CDR1 and CDR2 (germline): SGHTA, FQGNSA. The CDR3 coding sequence is TGTGCCAGCAGCTTAGCAAGGACTAGCGGGACTTCCTACGAGCAGTACTTC. Protein sequence: CASSLARTSGTSYEQYF.

This clone turned up a few times. The chain uses TRBV7-9 and TRBJ2-3; TRBD1 is a possible D gene (5 bases). The CDR3 runs to 13 residues. Germline-derived CDR1 and CDR2 are SEHNR and FQNEAQ (reference sequence). The germline V and J ends were trimmed by 2 bases and 5 bases, with 8 bases remaining between them. CDR3 nucleotides: TGTGCCAGCAGCTTACCACAGGAAGATACGCAGTATTTT. Translation: CASSLPQEDTQYF.